The present TCR beta chain was sequenced within a study of T cell repertoires in cytomegalovirus infection. Study-wide background: HLA-C-restricted CMV epitopes, recently identified, and well-studied HLA-B-restricted ones were used by the study. Notes on the study in general: Cumulative public TCR beta family frequency identified CMV carriers with the relevant HLA. The ex vivo response was dominated by HLA-C-restricted CMV-specific TCR beta clonotypes.

Germline V CDR1 and CDR2: SGHTA, FQGNSA. The ends were cut back, 0 bases at V and 0 bases at J, with 10 bases in the middle. This CDR3 region has 16 residues. TCRdb independently ran MiXCR on the reads; one entry per CDR3 protein. This repertoire shows some 350,000 distinct CDR3 sequences, roughly a third found once; its top ten account for roughly 14%. In the case of this clonotype: The antigen remains unidentified.

This clonotype originated in a human donor in good health (CMV status not recorded). Some clones in this sample may be carry-over from other donors' samples. This sequence joins TRBV7-2 and TRBJ2-3, with no clear D. Sample: cultured PBMCs, taken from culture after CMV antigen stimulation. The CDR3 region is CASSLAPDVSTDTQYF. In DNA, the CDR3 is TGTGCCAGCAGCTTAGCCCCTGACGTTAGCACAGATACGCAGTATTTT.